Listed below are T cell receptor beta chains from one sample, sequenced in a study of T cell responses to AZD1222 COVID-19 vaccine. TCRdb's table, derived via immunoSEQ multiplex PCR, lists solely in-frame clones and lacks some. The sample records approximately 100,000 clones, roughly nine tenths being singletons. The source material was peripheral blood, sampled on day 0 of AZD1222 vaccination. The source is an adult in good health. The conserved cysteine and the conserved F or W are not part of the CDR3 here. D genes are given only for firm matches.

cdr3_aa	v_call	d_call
ASSLDWTDRGYT	TRBV11-3	-
ASRGRDTIY	TRBV7-9	-
ASSLQGGETQY	TRBV5-6	-
ASSPQLAGTGELF	TRBV7-8	TRBD2
ASSLIGQGLTDEQF	TRBV28	-
SVITGRIETQY	TRBV29-1	-
ASSEGQGGGSPLH	TRBV25-1	-
ASSHNAVRYGYT	TRBV3-1/TRBV3-2	-
ASQSGSSYNEQF	TRBV30	TRBD2
ATYTGSSGELF	TRBV11-3	-
ASSPGTDFTDTQY	TRBV14	TRBD1
ASSRTADSYSYEQY	TRBV7-7	-
ASSWTGASDEAF	TRBV6-5	TRBD1
ASSFGGYNSPLH	TRBV7-9	-
ATSDLHTGGDTQY	TRBV24-1	TRBD2
ASSPRGRSYEQY	TRBV18	-
ASSRDSNTEAF	TRBV2	TRBD1
ASSPEGKGYT	TRBV7-9	-
ASSWGTGKETQY	TRBV5-1	TRBD1
ASSDDAEAF	TRBV2	-
ASRVSGPGGPF	TRBV6-4	-
ASSIGTGLYNEQF	TRBV7-6	TRBD1
ASSSQGSNTEAF	TRBV5-5	-
ASGKGDAHNEQF	TRBV11-3	-
ASSFDGFNYGYT	TRBV7-3	-
ASREGQGYGYT	TRBV2	TRBD1
ASSTPDRGSETQY	TRBV5-1	TRBD1
AWSVWQDYQPQH	TRBV30	-
ASSQESRDIYGYT	TRBV3-1/TRBV3-2	-
ATSDFSGTQETQY	TRBV24-1	-
AWSATGGYSPLH	TRBV30	TRBD1
ASSPPGTNHGTQY	TRBV7-8	-